Listed here are 32 T cell receptor beta chains from one sample, sequenced in a study of post-analysis software for immune sequencing data. Included in the TCR beta cDNA libraries were unique molecular identifiers. MiXCR, run by TCRdb on the PCR reads, gives a single entry per CDR3 protein. The sample records hundreds of thousands of distinct CDR3 sequences, about 50% being singletons. General study findings and limits: Compared with controls, patients had more of about 5 TRBV segments, including TRBV5-6, TRBV5-1 and TRBV20-1.

These TCRs are of unknown antigen specificity. The sequenced material came from blood. The receptor set was obtained from a girl aged 10-17 years with multiple sclerosis.

The chain recombines TRBV9 with TRBJ2-5, with TRBD2 matching over 7 bases. The CDR3 loop spans 16 amino acids. Trimming removed 0 bases from V and 5 bases from J; junction bases left unmatched: 10. From germline, CDR1 is SGDLS and CDR2 YYNGEE. Here the CDR3 reads CASSVGGGLAGETQYF. The CDR3 DNA reads as TGTGCCAGCAGCGTAGGGGGGGGACTGGCGGGCGAGACCCAGTACTTC. Combining the CDR3 with reference TRBV9 and TRBJ2-5 gives the whole variable domain DSGVTQTPKHLITATGQRVTLRCSPRSGDLSVYWYQQSLDQGLQFLIQYYNGEERAKGNILERFSAQQFPDLHSELNLSSLELGDSALYFCASSVGGGLAGETQYFGPGTRLLVL.

The chain combines TRBV20-1 with TRBJ2-7, with 7 bases that match TRBD2. In germline, CDR1 is DFQATT, CDR2 SNEGSKA (reference sequence). The CDR3 runs to 17 residues. The V gene end was trimmed by 0 bases and the J gene end by 0 bases; junction bases not matched to a gene: 11. The CDR3 DNA follows: TGCAGTGCTAGAGAAGAGGCTAGCGGAAGATTCTCCTACGAGCAGTACTTC. Amino acid sequence: CSAREEASGRFSYEQYF.

The chain is built from TRBV27 and TRBJ2-5; tentatively, D is TRBD2 (5 bases). The DNA matches TRBJ2-7 better at its end, which makes the J call doubtful. The V gene's germline CDR1 is MNHEY and CDR2 SMNVEV (reference sequence). The CDR3 contains 14 residues. The CDR3 loop reads CASSPGRGTYEQYF. In DNA, the CDR3 is TGTGCCAGCAGTCCCGGACGGGGAACCTACGAGCAGTACTTC.

The genes are TRBV4-1 and TRBJ2-7; D unresolved. TRBJ2-5 matches the DNA end more closely, so the J call is doubtful. The CDR3 spans 13 residues. CDR1 and CDR2 from the germline V gene are MGHRA and YSYEKL. DNA of the CDR3: TGCGCCAGCAGCCAAGCCAGACCAGAGACCCAGTACTTC. Protein sequence: CASSQARPETQYF.

Of note for this clonotype: One end of the junction varies from germline; a read error may be responsible. This sequence joins TRBV6-5 and TRBJ2-3; 8 bases fit TRBD1. This CDR3 spans 14 amino acids. Germline loops: CDR1 MNHEY, CDR2 SVGAGI. In DNA, the CDR3 is TGTGCCGGCAGATGGACAGGGAGCACAGATACGCAGTATTTT. Residues: CAGRWTGSTDTQYF.

This clonotype has only a few counts. The rearrangement joins TRBV5-1 to TRBJ2-7; 10 bases map to TRBD1. This CDR3 has 14 amino acids. From germline, CDR1 is SGHRS and CDR2 YFSETQ. V shed 5 bases, J shed 7 bases, and the junction held 9 bases outside the gene matches. The CDR3 coding sequence is TGCGCCAGCAGGAATGGACAGGGGGACTGGGAGCAGTACTTC. Amino acid sequence: CASRNGQGDWEQYF.

This clonotype was detected only a few times. The rearrangement links TRBV15 to TRBJ2-7; D is undetermined. Germline V gives CDR1 LNHNV, CDR2 YYDKDF (reference sequence). This CDR3 has 15 residues. V lost 3 bases to trimming and J lost 3 bases, with 15 bases between them. CDR3 bases: TGTGCCACCAGCAGGGCCCCCCAAGGGCGCTACGAGCAGTACTTC. Its translation is CATSRAPQGRYEQYF.

The rearrangement links TRBV20-1 to TRBJ2-7; 9 positions agree with TRBD1. The CDR3 sequence is 15 residues long. V dropped 0 bases and J dropped 2; count of bases not matched to a gene: 5. CDR1 and CDR2 from the germline V gene are DFQATT and SNEGSKA (reference sequence). The CDR3 DNA follows: TGCAGTGCTAGAGATCGGACAGGGGACCCCTACGAGCAGTACTTC. The encoded protein is CSARDRTGDPYEQYF.

The chain employs TRBV3-1 and TRBJ2-5, with TRBD1 identical over 7 bases. The CDR3 extends over 12 amino acids. With V trimmed by 7 bases and J by 5 bases, 4 bases remained unmatched. Germline CDR1 and CDR2: LGHDT and YNNKEL (reference sequence). The CDR3 sequence is CASMWTGETQYF. The CDR3 coding sequence is TGTGCCAGCATGTGGACAGGCGAGACCCAGTACTTC.

CDR3 loop: CSARDPRLRQGGYTF. For the CDR3, the DNA is TGCAGTGCTAGAGATCCACGCCTACGGCAGGGCGGCTACACCTTC. V gene TRBV20-1 combines with J gene TRBJ1-2; perhaps TRBD1 as D (5 bases). The V end was cut by 0 bases, the J end by 8 bases, with 19 bases between. The CDR3 consists of 15 residues. The germline V gene encodes CDR1 DFQATT and CDR2 SNEGSKA (reference sequence).

V and J are TRBV7-2 and TRBJ2-5; the match to TRBD2 covers 8 bases. After removal of 5 bases from V and 4 bases from J, the junction contained 3 bases not matched to a gene. Germline loops: CDR1 SGHTA, CDR2 FQGNSA. This CDR3 region has 13 residues. CDR3 region: CASSQSGRETQYF. The CDR3 nucleotides read TGTGCCAGCAGCCAGAGCGGGAGAGAGACCCAGTACTTC.

This clonotype was observed a single time. The V gene is TRBV20-1, the J gene TRBJ2-5; 7 bases align to TRBD2. From germline, CDR1 is DFQATT and CDR2 SNEGSKA (reference sequence). Losses at the gene ends were 3 bases for V and 1 base for J; bases not matched to a gene: 5. The CDR3 has 14 amino acids. Here the CDR3 DNA reads TGCAGTGCTAGGAAAGCGGGGCTCCAAGAGACCCAGTACTTC. This translates into CSARKAGLQETQYF.

This rearrangement joins TRBV5-1 to TRBJ2-1; D remains ambiguous. The germline CDR1 and CDR2 sequences are SGHRS and YFSETQ. This CDR3 has 15 residues. The V and J ends lost 4 bases and 15 bases respectively, with 26 bases between them. The CDR3, as DNA: TGCGCCAGCAGCCCTAATCCCATCCCCCCACTTCCACGGTTCTTC. Its translation: CASSPNPIPPLPRFF.

This chain connects TRBV18 to TRBJ2-5; unclear D gene. In germline, CDR1 is KGHSH, CDR2 LQKENI. V was clipped by 0 bases and J by 3 bases, with 8 bases between them. CDR3 length: 14 amino acids. In DNA form, the CDR3 reads TGTGCCAGCTCACCACCGGGTGGGAAAGAGACCCAGTACTTC. Translating it yields CASSPPGGKETQYF. Drawing the rest from reference TRBV18 and TRBJ2-5, the complete variable domain is NAGVMQNPRHLVRRRGQEARLRCSPMKGHSHVYWYRQLPEEGLKFMVYLQKENIIDESGMPKERFSAEFPKEGPSILRIQQVVRGDSAAYFCASSPPGGKETQYFGPGTRLLVL.

The J gene is TRBJ2-5, the V gene TRBV20-1, with a possible D match to TRBD1 (6 bases). Judging by the DNA end, TRBJ2-7 fits better; the J call may be wrong. The CDR3 extends over 12 amino acids. Germline CDR1 is DFQATT and CDR2 is SNEGSKA (reference sequence). CDR3 protein: CSLPGAQGEQYF. CDR3 coding DNA: TGCAGCCTACCAGGGGCACAGGGCGAGCAGTACTTC.

This clonotype was recorded a few times. The genes are TRBV10-3 and TRBJ2-7; 8 bases fit TRBD2. This CDR3 has 13 residues. From germline, CDR1 is ENHRY and CDR2 SYGVKD. V shed 9 bases, J shed 2 bases, and the junction held 6 bases outside the gene matches. The CDR3 DNA is TGTGCCATACGCGGGAGGAGCCCCTACGAGCAGTACTTC. Residues: CAIRGRSPYEQYF.

The rearrangement links TRBV2 to TRBJ1-1; D perhaps matches TRBD1 (5 bases). Trimming took 7 bases from V and 3 from J, leaving 15 bases between them. The CDR3 has 14 residues. Germline V gene lookup returns CDR1 SNHLY and CDR2 FYNNEI. CDR3 DNA sequence: TGTGCCAGCAAGGGGACGGTCAGAGACACTGAAGCTTTCTTT. Protein sequence: CASKGTVRDTEAFF.

This chain joins TRBV12-3 or TRBV12-4 and TRBJ1-1, with TRBD1 identical over 7 bases. The CDR3 is 16 residues long. V trimming: 4 bases; J trimming: 0 bases; junction bases outside the gene matches: 8. Here the CDR3 reads CASSSLLDRLNTEAFF. For the CDR3, the DNA is TGTGCCAGCAGTTCCCTATTGGACAGGCTGAACACTGAAGCTTTCTTT.

Remarks on this clonotype: One base away lies a much larger clone, so this may be a sequencing read error. This chain connects TRBV7-6 to TRBJ2-7; D is uncertain. Germline CDR1 is SGHVS and CDR2 is FNYEAQ. V was clipped by 1 base and J by 2 bases, with 12 bases between them. The CDR3 totals 15 residues. CDR3 loop: CASSLGDYSTYEQYF. CDR3 bases: TGTGCCAGCAGCTTAGGAGATTACAGCACCTACGAGCAGTACTTC.

The rearrangement joins TRBV2 to TRBJ2-5; possible D gene TRBD2, 5 bases. The J call may be wrong; the DNA end is better matched by TRBJ2-7. Germline-derived CDR1 and CDR2 are SNHLY and FYNNEI. CDR3 length: 13 amino acids. CDR3: CASSVSGYYEQYF. The CDR3 DNA reads as TGTGCCAGCAGTGTTTCGGGGTACTACGAGCAGTACTTC.

The gene calls are TRBV6-2 or TRBV6-3 and TRBJ2-3; D may be TRBD2 (5 bases). Between the trimmed V and J ends, which lost 2 bases and 0 bases, there was a span of 12 bases. The CDR3 totals 16 residues. CDR1 is MNHEY, CDR2 SVGEGT, per germline. CDR3 sequence (DNA): TGTGCCAGCAGTTACAGTGGGCGGACTAGCACAGATACGCAGTATTTT. Translated, it gives CASSYSGRTSTDTQYF.

The gene calls are TRBV20-1 and TRBJ1-1, with D unresolved. Trimming pared 1 base from V and 4 bases from J, leaving 13 bases between. This CDR3 contains 14 residues. The V gene's germline CDR1 is DFQATT and CDR2 SNEGSKA (reference sequence). CDR3 amino acids: CSARASSLGTEAFF. The CDR3 region has the DNA TGCAGTGCTAGAGCATCCTCCCTGGGCACTGAAGCTTTCTTT.

The chain couples TRBV20-1 to TRBJ2-4, with 8 bases matching TRBD1. V gave up 3 bases and J gave up 2 bases; unmatched junction bases: 6. The CDR3 totals 15 residues. CDR1 and CDR2 (germline): DFQATT, SNEGSKA (reference sequence). CDR3 sequence: CSASVQGASKNIQYF. The DNA for the CDR3 is TGCAGTGCTAGCGTTCAGGGGGCGTCCAAAAACATTCAGTACTTC.

This sequence joins TRBV12-3 or TRBV12-4 and TRBJ2-5; TRBD1 matches at 8 bases. This CDR3 has 15 residues. The trim removed 5 bases at V and 6 bases at J, leaving 11 bases unmatched. The chain's CDR3 is CASSTTGQGGKTQYF. The CDR3 DNA reads as TGTGCCAGCAGTACGACCGGACAGGGCGGGAAGACCCAGTACTTC.

Note on this clonotype: One junction end does not reproduce the germline sequence, and a read error may be involved. V gene TRBV18 combines with J gene TRBJ2-5; no clear D. The germline V gene has CDR1 KGHSH and CDR2 LQKENI. The CDR3 consists of 13 residues. The CDR3: CVSSPPTSETQYF. The CDR3 coding sequence is TGTGTCAGCTCACCACCGACTTCAGAGACCCAGTACTTC.

The rearrangement links TRBV7-9 to TRBJ2-1, with 7 bases lining up with TRBD1. The CDR3 has 14 amino acids. V was pared by 5 bases and J by 7 bases, with 8 bases of the junction left unmatched. The germline V gene has CDR1 SEHNR and CDR2 FQNEAQ (reference sequence). The CDR3 region is CASSENRGSNEQFF. The CDR3 DNA reads TGTGCCAGCAGCGAAAACAGGGGTTCAAATGAGCAGTTCTTC.

The chain carries TRBV12-3 or TRBV12-4 and TRBJ2-4; TRBD1 matches 10 bases. The J call may be faulty, since TRBJ2-7 better matches the DNA end. CDR3 length: 16 amino acids. The CDR3 DNA reads as TGTGCCAGCAGTCCAGCACTGGGACAGGGGAGCTACGAGCAGTACTTC. This gives the protein CASSPALGQGSYEQYF.

V and J are TRBV7-3 and TRBJ2-6, with TRBD2 matching over 10 bases. The CDR3 is made up of 19 amino acids. Germline V lookup: CDR1 SGHTA, CDR2 FQGTGA. The trim removed 6 bases at V and 2 bases at J, leaving 13 bases unmatched. CDR3 nucleotide sequence: TGTGCCAGCAGGGAACTAGCGGGGACGACTGGCCCTGGGGCCAACGTCCTGACTTTC. As protein: CASRELAGTTGPGANVLTF.

The CDR3 DNA sequence: TGCAGTGCTAGAGATCGCTCGGTGAACACTGAAGCTTTCTTT. Residues: CSARDRSVNTEAFF. V is TRBV20-1 and J is TRBJ1-1; D not certain. This CDR3 is 14 amino acids long. Germline V gives CDR1 DFQATT, CDR2 SNEGSKA (reference sequence). The V gene lost 0 bases and the J gene lost 0 bases, with 8 bases spanning the gap.

This chain joins TRBV9 and TRBJ2-5; D possibly corresponds to TRBD2 (5 bases). Germline assignment: CDR1 SGDLS and CDR2 YYNGEE. The length of the CDR3 is 16 residues. The germline V and J ends were trimmed by 4 bases and 2 bases, with 18 bases remaining between them. The CDR3 DNA is TGTGCCAGCAGCCTCCGCGACCCCTGGAGGCAAGAGACCCAGTACTTC. Residues: CASSLRDPWRQETQYF.

This clonotype was detected only a few times. The V call is TRBV5-1, the J call TRBJ2-7, with TRBD2 matching 11 bases. CDR3 length: 16 amino acids. V gave up 1 base and J gave up 0 bases; unmatched junction bases: 3. Per germline, CDR1 SGHRS and CDR2 YFSETQ. Here the CDR3 DNA reads TGCGCCAGCAGCTTGCCGGGACTAGCGGCCTCCTACGAGCAGTACTTC. Protein product: CASSLPGLAASYEQYF.

In DNA, the CDR3 is TGTGCCATCAGTGAGTCTCCTCTAGCGCCTTTGAGCTCCTACGAGCAGTACTTC. It encodes CAISESPLAPLSSYEQYF. The chain employs TRBV10-3 and TRBJ2-7; tentatively, D is TRBD2 (6 bases). The V gene lost 0 bases and the J gene lost 0 bases, with 18 bases spanning the gap. The germline V gene encodes CDR1 ENHRY and CDR2 SYGVKD. The CDR3 loop spans 18 amino acids.